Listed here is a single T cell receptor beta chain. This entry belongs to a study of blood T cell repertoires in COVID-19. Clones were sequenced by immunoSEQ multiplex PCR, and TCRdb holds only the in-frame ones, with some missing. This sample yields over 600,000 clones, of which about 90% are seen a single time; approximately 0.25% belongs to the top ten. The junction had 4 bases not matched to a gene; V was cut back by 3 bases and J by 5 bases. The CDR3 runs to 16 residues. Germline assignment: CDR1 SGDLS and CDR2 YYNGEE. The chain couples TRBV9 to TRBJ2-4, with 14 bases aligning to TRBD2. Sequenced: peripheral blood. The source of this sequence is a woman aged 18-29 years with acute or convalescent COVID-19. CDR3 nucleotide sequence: TGTGCCAGCAGCGCCCGACTAGCGGGGGGGCAAAACATTCAGTACTTC. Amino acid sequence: CASSARLAGGQNIQYF.